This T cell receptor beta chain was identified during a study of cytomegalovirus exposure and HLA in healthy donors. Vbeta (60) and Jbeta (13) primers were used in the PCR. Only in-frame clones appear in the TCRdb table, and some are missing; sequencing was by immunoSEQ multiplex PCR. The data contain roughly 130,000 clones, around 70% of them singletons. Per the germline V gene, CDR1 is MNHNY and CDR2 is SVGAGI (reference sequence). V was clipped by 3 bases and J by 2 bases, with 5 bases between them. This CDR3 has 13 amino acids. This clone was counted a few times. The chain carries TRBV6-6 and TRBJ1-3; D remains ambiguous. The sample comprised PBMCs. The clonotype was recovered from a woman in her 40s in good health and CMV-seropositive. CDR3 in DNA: TGTGCCAGCAGTTATCTTACTGGAAACACCATATATTTT. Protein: CASSYLTGNTIYF.